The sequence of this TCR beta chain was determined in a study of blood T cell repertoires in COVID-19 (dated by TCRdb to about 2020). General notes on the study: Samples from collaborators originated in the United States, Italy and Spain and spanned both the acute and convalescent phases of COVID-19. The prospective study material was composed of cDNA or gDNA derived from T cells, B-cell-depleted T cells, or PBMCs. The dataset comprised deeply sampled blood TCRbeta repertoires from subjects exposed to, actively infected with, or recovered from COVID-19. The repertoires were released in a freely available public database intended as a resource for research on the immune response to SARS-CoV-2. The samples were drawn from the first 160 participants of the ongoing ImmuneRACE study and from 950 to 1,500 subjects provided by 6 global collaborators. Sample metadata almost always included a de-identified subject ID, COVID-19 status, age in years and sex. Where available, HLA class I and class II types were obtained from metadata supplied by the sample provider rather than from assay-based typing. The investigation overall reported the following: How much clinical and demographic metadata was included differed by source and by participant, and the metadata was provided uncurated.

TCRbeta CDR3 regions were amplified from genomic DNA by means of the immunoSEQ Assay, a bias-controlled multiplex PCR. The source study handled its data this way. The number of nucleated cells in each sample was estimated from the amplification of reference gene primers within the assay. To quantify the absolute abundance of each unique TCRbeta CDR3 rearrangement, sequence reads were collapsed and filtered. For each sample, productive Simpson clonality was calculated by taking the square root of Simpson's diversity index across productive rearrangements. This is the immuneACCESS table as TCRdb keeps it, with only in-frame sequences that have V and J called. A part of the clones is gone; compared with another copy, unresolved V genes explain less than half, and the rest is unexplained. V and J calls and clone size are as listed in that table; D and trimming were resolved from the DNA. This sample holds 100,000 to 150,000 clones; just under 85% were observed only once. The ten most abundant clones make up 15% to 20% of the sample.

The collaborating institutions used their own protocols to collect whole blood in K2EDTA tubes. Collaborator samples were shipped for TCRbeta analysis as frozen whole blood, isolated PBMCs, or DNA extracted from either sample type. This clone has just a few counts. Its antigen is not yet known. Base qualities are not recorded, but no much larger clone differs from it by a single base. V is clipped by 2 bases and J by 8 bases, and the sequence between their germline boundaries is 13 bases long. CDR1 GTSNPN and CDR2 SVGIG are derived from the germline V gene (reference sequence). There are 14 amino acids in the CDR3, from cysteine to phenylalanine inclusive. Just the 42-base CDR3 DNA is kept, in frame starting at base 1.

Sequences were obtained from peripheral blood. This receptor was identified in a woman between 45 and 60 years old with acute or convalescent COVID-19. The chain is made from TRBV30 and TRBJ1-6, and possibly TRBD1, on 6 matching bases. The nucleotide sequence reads TGTGCCTGGAGTACAGGGCCTAGGGATTCACCCCTCCACTTT. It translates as CAWSTGPRDSPLHF.